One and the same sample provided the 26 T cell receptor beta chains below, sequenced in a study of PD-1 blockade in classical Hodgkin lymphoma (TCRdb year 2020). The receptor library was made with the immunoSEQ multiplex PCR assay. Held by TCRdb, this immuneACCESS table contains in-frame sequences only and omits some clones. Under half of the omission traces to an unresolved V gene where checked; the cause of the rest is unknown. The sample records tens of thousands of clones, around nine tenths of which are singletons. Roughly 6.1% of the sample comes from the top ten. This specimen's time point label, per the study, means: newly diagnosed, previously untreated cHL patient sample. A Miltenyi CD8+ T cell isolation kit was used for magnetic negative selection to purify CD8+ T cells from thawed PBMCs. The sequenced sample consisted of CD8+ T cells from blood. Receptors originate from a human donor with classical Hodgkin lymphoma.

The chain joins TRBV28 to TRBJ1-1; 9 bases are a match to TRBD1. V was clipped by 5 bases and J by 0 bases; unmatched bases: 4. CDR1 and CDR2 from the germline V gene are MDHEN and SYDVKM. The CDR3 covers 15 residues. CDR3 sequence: CASSITGGMNTEAFF. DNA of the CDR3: TGTGCCAGCAGTATTACAGGGGGCATGAACACTGAAGCTTTCTTT. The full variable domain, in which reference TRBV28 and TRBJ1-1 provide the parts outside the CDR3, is DVKVTQSSRYLVKRTGEKVFLECVQDMDHENMFWYRQDPGLGLRLIYFSYDVKMKEKGDIPEGYSVSREKKERFSLILESASTNQTSMYLCASSITGGMNTEAFFGQGTRLTVV.

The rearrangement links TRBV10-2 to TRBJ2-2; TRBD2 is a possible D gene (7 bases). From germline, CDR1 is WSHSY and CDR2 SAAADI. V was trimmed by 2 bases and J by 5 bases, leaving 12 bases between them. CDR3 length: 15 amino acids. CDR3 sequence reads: CASSERGAWTGELFF. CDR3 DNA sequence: TGCGCCAGCAGTGAGCGGGGGGCATGGACCGGGGAGCTGTTTTTT.

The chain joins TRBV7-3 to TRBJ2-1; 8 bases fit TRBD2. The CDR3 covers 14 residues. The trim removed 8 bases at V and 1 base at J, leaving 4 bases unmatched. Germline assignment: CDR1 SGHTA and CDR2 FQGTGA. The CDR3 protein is CASALAESYNEQFF. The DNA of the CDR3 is TGTGCCAGCGCACTAGCGGAATCCTACAATGAGCAGTTCTTC.

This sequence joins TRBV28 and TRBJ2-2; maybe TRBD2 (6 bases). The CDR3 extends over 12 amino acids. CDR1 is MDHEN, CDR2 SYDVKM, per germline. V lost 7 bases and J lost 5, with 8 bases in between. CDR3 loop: CASKEGTGELFF. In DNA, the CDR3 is TGTGCCAGCAAGGAGGGAACCGGGGAGCTGTTTTTT.

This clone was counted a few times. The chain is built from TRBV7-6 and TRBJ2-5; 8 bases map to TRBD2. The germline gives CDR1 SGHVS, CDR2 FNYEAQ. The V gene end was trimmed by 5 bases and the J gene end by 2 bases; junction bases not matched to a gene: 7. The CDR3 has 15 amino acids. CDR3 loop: CASSPPSGGQETQYF. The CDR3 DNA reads TGTGCCAGCAGCCCCCCGAGCGGGGGACAAGAGACCCAGTACTTC.

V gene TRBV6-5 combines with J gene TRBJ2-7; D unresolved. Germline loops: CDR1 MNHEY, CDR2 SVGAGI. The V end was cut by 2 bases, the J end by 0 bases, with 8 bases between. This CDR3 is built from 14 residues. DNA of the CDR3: TGTGCCAGCAGTTACGACCAGAGCTCCTACGAGCAGTACTTC. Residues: CASSYDQSSYEQYF.

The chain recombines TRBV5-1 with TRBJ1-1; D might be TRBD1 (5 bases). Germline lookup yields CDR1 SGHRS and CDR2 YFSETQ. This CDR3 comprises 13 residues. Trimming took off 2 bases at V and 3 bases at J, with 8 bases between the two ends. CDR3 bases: TGCGCCAGCAGCTTTCAGGGACACACTGAAGCTTTCTTT. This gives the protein CASSFQGHTEAFF. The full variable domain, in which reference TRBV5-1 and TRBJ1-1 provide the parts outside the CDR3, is KAGVTQTPRYLIKTRGQQVTLSCSPISGHRSVSWYQQTPGQGLQFLFEYFSETQRNKGNFPGRFSGRQFSNSRSEMNVSTLELGDSALYLCASSFQGHTEAFFGQGTRLTVV.

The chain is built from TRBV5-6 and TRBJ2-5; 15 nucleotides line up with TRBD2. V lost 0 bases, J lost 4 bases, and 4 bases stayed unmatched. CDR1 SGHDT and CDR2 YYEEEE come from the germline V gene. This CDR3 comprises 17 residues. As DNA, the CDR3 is TGTGCCAGCAGCTTGGACGAGGGACTAGCGGGAGGAGAGACCCAGTACTTC. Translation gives CASSLDEGLAGGETQYF.

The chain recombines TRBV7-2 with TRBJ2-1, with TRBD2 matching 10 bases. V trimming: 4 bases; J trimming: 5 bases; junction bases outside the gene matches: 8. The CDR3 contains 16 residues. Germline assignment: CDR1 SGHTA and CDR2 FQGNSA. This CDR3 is CASSSFVSGGNNEQFF. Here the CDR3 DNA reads TGTGCCAGCAGCTCGTTCGTTAGCGGGGGGAACAATGAGCAGTTCTTC.

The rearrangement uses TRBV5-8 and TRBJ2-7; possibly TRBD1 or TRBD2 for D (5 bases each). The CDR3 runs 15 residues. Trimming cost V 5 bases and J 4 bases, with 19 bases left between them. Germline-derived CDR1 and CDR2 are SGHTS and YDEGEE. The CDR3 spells CASRGPDWGRYEQYF. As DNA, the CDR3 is TGTGCCAGCAGGGGACCGGACTGGGGCAGGTACGAGCAGTACTTC. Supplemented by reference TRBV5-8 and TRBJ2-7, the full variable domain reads EAGVTQSPTHLIKTRGQQATLRCSPISGHTSVYWYQQALGLGLQFLLWYDEGEERNRGNFPPRFSGRQFPNYSSELNVNALELEDSALYLCASRGPDWGRYEQYFGPGTRLTVT.

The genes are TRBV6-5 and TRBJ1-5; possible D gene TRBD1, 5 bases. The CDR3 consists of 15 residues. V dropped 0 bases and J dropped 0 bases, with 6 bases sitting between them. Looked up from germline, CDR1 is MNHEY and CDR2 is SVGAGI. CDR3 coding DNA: TGTGCCAGCAGTTACTCGAGGGGTAGCAATCAGCCCCAGCATTTT. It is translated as CASSYSRGSNQPQHF.

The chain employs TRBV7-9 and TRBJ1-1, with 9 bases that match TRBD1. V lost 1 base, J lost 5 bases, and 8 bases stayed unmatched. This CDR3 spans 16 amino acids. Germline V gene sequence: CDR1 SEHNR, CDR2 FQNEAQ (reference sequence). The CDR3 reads CASSLVPGTGRTEAFF. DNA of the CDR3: TGTGCCAGCAGCTTAGTGCCCGGGACAGGGAGGACTGAAGCTTTCTTT.

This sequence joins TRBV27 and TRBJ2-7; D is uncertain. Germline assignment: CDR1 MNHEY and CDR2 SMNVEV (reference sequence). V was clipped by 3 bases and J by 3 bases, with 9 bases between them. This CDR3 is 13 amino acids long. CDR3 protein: CASSLAVNYEQYF. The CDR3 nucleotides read TGTGCCAGCAGTTTGGCAGTCAACTACGAGCAGTACTTC.

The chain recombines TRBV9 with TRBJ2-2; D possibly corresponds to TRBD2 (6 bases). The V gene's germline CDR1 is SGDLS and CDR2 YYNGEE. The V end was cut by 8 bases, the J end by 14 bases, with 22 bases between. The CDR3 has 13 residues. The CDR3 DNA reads TGTGCCAGTCAAGGGAGGATGGGGGAGCTACTGTTTTTT. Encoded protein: CASQGRMGELLFF.

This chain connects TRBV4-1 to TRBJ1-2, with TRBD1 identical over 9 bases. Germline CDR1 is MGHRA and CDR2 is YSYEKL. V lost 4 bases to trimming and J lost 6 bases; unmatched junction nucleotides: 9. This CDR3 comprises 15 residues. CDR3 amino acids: CASSPRQGGLDGYTF. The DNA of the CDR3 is TGCGCCAGCAGCCCACGACAGGGGGGATTGGATGGCTACACCTTC.

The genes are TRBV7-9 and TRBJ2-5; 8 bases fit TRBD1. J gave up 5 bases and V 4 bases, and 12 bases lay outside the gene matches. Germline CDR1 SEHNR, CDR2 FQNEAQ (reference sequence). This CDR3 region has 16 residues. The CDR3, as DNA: TGTGCCAGCAGCTCCTGGCCCGGACAGGGTGATGAGACCCAGTACTTC. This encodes CASSSWPGQGDETQYF.

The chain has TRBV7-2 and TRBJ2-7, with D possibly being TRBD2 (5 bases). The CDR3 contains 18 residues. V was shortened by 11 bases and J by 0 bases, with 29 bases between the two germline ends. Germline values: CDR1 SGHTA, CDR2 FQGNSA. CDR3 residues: CAVEVNLKGAIFSYEQYF. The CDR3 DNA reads TGTGCCGTCGAGGTCAACTTAAAGGGAGCCATTTTCTCCTACGAGCAGTACTTC.

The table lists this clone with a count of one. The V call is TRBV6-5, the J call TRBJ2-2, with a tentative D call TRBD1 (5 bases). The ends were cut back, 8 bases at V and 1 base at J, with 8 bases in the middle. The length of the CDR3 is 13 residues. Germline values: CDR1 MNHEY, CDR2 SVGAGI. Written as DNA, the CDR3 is TGTGCCAGCTGCCAGGGGAACACCGGGGAGCTGTTTTTT. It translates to CASCQGNTGELFF.

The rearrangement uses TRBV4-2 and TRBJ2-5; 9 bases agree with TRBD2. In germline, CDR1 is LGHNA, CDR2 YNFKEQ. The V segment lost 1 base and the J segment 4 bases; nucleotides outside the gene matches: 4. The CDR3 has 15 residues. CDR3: CASSQGSGLAETQYF. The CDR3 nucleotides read TGTGCCAGCAGCCAAGGGTCGGGACTAGCAGAGACCCAGTACTTC.

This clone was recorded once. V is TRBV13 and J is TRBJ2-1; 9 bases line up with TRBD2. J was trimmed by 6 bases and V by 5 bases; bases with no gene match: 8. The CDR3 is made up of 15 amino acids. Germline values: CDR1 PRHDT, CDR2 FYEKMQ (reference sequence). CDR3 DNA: TGTGCCAGCAGCCTGAGCGGGAGGATTGGCAATGAGCAGTTCTTC. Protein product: CASSLSGRIGNEQFF.

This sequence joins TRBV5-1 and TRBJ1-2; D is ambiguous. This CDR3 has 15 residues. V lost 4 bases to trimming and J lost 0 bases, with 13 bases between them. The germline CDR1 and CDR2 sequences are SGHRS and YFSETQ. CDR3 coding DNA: TGCGCCAGCAGCCCGGTTCAGCGCACTAACTATGGCTACACCTTC. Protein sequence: CASSPVQRTNYGYTF.

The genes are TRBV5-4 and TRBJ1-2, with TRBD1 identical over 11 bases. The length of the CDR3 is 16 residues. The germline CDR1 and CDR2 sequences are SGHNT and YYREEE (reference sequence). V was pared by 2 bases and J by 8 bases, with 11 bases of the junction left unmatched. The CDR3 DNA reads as TGTGCCAGCAGCTTAGGGACAGGGGGATTAACGTTGGGCTACACCTTC. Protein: CASSLGTGGLTLGYTF.

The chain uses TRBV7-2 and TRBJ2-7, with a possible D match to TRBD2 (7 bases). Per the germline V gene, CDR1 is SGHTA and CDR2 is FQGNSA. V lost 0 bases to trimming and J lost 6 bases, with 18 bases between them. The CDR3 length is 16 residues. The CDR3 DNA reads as TGTGCCAGCAGCTTAGCGGGGGGGGTACACAGGGCCGAGCAGTACTTC. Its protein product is CASSLAGGVHRAEQYF.

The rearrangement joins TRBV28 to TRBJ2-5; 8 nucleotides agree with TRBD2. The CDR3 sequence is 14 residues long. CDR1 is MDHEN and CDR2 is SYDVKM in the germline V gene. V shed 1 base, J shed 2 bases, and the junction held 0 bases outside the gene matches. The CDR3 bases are TGTGCCAGCAGTTTATCTAGCGGGCAAGAGACCCAGTACTTC. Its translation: CASSLSSGQETQYF.

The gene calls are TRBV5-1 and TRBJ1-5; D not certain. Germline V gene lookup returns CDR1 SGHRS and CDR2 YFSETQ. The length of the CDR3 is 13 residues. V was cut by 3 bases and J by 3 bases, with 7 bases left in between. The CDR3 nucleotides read TGCGCCAGCAGCTACGACCCCAATCAGCCCCAGCATTTT. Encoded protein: CASSYDPNQPQHF. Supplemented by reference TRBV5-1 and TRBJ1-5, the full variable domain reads KAGVTQTPRYLIKTRGQQVTLSCSPISGHRSVSWYQQTPGQGLQFLFEYFSETQRNKGNFPGRFSGRQFSNSRSEMNVSTLELGDSALYLCASSYDPNQPQHFGDGTRLSIL.

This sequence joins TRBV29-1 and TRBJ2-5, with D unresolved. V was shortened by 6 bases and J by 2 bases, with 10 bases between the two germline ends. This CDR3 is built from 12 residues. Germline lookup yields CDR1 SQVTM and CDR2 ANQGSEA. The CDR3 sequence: CSVRSRQETQYF. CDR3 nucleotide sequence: TGCAGCGTCCGTAGCAGGCAAGAGACCCAGTACTTC. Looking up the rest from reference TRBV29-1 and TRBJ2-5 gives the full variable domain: SAVISQKPSRDICQRGTSLTIQCQVDSQVTMMFWYRQQPGQSLTLIATANQGSEATYESGFVIDKFPISRPNLTFSTLTVSNMSPEDSSIYLCSVRSRQETQYFGPGTRLLVL.